This T cell receptor (beta chain) was profiled in a study of T cell changes during pregnancy in multiple sclerosis. Libraries were prepared by immunoSEQ multiplex PCR; TCRdb keeps only in-frame clonotypes and omits some of them. The data show some 110,000 clones, roughly 92% seen once. The V and J ends lost 0 bases and 1 base respectively, with 6 bases between them. CDR1 is MNHEY and CDR2 is SVGAGI in the germline V gene. CDR3 length: 14 residues. V usage is TRBV6-5 and J usage is TRBJ1-1; D unresolved. The receptor was derived from a female donor with multiple sclerosis, enrolled in a pregnancy study. Here the sequenced sample was peripheral blood, taken after pregnancy. DNA for the CDR3: TGTGCCAGCAGTTACTCGAACGGGAACACTGAAGCTTTCTTT. This sequence encodes CASSYSNGNTEAFF.